The clone carrying this T cell receptor (beta chain) came up a few times. Its antigen is not identified. Use of 60 Vbeta and 13 Jbeta primers characterized the PCR. The table came from immunoSEQ multiplex PCR; TCRdb's copy has only in-frame clones and leaves some out. The sample holds some 110,000 clones, around three quarters seen once. The source of the sample is a study of cytomegalovirus exposure and HLA in healthy donors. The overall study: Early released data comprised tens of millions of unique TCRs from HLA-typed donors. The study's findings and limits: CMV serostatus alone was available as immune exposure information. An observed cluster of highly shared sequence variants was recorded as a likely sequencing artifact.

The CDR3 runs 13 residues. V was cut by 4 bases and J by 3 bases, with 9 bases left in between. CDR1 is MNHEY and CDR2 is SVGAGI in the germline V gene. This chain connects TRBV6-5 to TRBJ1-1; D is unresolved. The specimen was PBMCs. This clonotype was obtained from a woman aged 18-29 years in good health and CMV-seropositive. The CDR3, as DNA: TGTGCCAGCAGTTCCCAGATTTACACTGAAGCTTTCTTT. As protein: CASSSQIYTEAFF.